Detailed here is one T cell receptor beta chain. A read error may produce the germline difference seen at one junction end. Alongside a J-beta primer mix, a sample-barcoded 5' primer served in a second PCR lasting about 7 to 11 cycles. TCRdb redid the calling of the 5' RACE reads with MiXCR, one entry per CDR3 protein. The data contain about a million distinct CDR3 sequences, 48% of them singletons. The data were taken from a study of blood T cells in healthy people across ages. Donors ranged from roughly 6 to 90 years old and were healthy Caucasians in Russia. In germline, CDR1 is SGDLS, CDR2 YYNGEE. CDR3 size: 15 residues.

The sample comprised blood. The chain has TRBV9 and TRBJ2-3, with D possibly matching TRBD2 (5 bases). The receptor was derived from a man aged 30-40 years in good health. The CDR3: CGSSVAPRTGDTQYF. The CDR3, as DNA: TGTGGCAGCAGCGTAGCCCCCAGGACGGGGGATACGCAGTATTTT.